Each of the 9 T cell receptor beta chains below was sequenced from the same sample in a study of a mutant IDH1 vaccine in newly diagnosed glioma. Profiled with immunoSEQ multiplex PCR; TCRdb holds only in-frame clones, not every one. This repertoire shows about 69,000 clones, 80% to 90% found once; its top ten account for approximately 2.6%. Time point denoted: baseline, week 1 (first vaccination visit). The sample's treatment: pre-vaccination baseline after standard-of-care therapy. Sequencing used PBMCs, obtained from a glioma patient treated with radiotherapy, temozolomide or both. The receptors originated from a man under 40 with glioma.

This chain uses TRBV9 with TRBJ1-2, with D possibly matching TRBD1 (6 bases). CDR3 length equals 15 residues. Germline loops: CDR1 SGDLS, CDR2 YYNGEE. Deletions cut 2 bases from V and 8 bases from J, with 19 bases between. CDR3 loop: CASSVPGQGKEGYTF. The CDR3 DNA reads TGTGCCAGCAGCGTTCCGGGCCAGGGGAAAGAGGGCTACACCTTC.

This clone has more than one count but fewer than ten. The V gene is TRBV6-4, the J gene TRBJ2-3, with 14 nucleotides matching TRBD2. V shed 5 bases, J shed 4 bases, and the junction held 5 bases outside the gene matches. The CDR3 loop spans 16 amino acids. Looked up from germline, CDR1 is MRHNA and CDR2 is SNTAGT. As DNA, the CDR3 is TGTGCCAGCAGTAGCGGACTAGCGGGGGGCCCAGATACGCAGTATTTT. Protein: CASSSGLAGGPDTQYF.

The chain joins TRBV30 to TRBJ2-2; possibly TRBD2 for D (6 bases). The CDR3 has 14 amino acids. In germline, CDR1 is GTSNPN, CDR2 SVGIG (reference sequence). The CDR3: CAAARREGTGELFF. The CDR3 nucleotides read TGTGCTGCCGCGAGGAGGGAAGGCACCGGGGAGCTGTTTTTT. Complete variable domain (other parts from reference TRBV30 and TRBJ2-2): SQTIHQWPATLVQPVGSPLSLECTVEGTSNPNLYWYRQAAGRGLQLLFYSVGIGQISSEVPQNLSASRPQDRQFILSSKKLLLSDSGFYLCAAARREGTGELFFGEGSRLTVL.

This chain connects TRBV6-1 to TRBJ1-4, with D tentatively TRBD1 (5 bases). Germline V gene data show CDR1 as MNHNS and CDR2 as SASEGT. The CDR3 has 14 amino acids. V lost 11 bases to trimming and J lost 4 bases, with 17 bases between them. CDR3 sequence: CAGLNGGFNEKLFF. Here the CDR3 DNA reads TGTGCCGGGCTTAATGGGGGGTTTAATGAAAAACTGTTTTTT.

The chain employs TRBV30 and TRBJ1-5; no reliable D call. CDR3 length: 15 residues. Germline V gene lookup returns CDR1 GTSNPN and CDR2 SVGIG (reference sequence). The V end lost 0 bases, the J end lost 6 bases, and 15 bases lay between the germline ends. This CDR3 is CAWSVSELEGQPQHF. CDR3 DNA: TGTGCCTGGAGTGTTTCTGAGCTCGAGGGTCAGCCCCAGCATTTT. The complete variable domain, with remaining parts taken from reference TRBV30 and TRBJ1-5, reads SQTIHQWPATLVQPVGSPLSLECTVEGTSNPNLYWYRQAAGRGLQLLFYSVGIGQISSEVPQNLSASRPQDRQFILSSKKLLLSDSGFYLCAWSVSELEGQPQHFGDGTRLSIL.

This clone showed up just once. The rearrangement joins TRBV12-5 to TRBJ2-1, with D uncertain. The V end was cut by 2 bases, the J end by 8 bases, with 4 bases between. CDR3 length: 11 amino acids. Germline V lookup: CDR1 LGHNT, CDR2 FRNRAP. CDR3 sequence: CASGLSYEQFF. The CDR3 bases are TGTGCTAGTGGTTTGAGTTATGAGCAGTTCTTC.

The chain has TRBV7-9 and TRBJ1-4, with D perhaps matching TRBD1 (5 bases). Trimming took off 0 bases at V and 7 bases at J, with 9 bases between the two ends. The CDR3 length is 14 residues. The germline V gene encodes CDR1 SEHNR and CDR2 FQNEAQ (reference sequence). The DNA for the CDR3 is TGTGCCAGCAGCTTAGCCGTTAGGGGTGAAAAACTGTTTTTT. Translating gives CASSLAVRGEKLFF.

The genes are TRBV13 and TRBJ2-2; TRBD1 agrees at 8 bases. This CDR3 spans 16 amino acids. V lost 5 bases and J lost 4; bases outside the gene matches: 9. CDR1 is PRHDT and CDR2 is FYEKMQ in the germline V gene (reference sequence). CDR3 in amino acids: CASSLTGASVTGELFF. For the CDR3, the DNA is TGTGCCAGCAGCCTGACAGGGGCTTCGGTCACCGGGGAGCTGTTTTTT.

The V gene is TRBV5-1, the J gene TRBJ2-5; 8 bases agree with TRBD1. Germline V gives CDR1 SGHRS, CDR2 YFSETQ. This CDR3 comprises 13 residues. The V and J ends lost 4 bases and 4 bases, in that order; junction bases with no gene match: 3. CDR3 DNA sequence: TGCGCCAGCAGCCCGGGGACAGGAGAGACCCAGTACTTC. Translating it yields CASSPGTGETQYF.